The clone carrying this T cell receptor (beta chain) has only a few counts. Its target is unknown. Time point specified: longitudinal time-point 3. The unsorted libraries were produced from 2 million PBMCs held at -80 C. CDR1 and CDR2 from the germline V gene are SGHTA and FQGNSA. The CDR3 length is 16 residues. The V and J ends lost 4 bases and 2 bases, in that order; junction bases with no gene match: 8. A single record per CDR3 protein comes from TCRdb applying MiXCR to the 5' RACE reads. The top ten clones hold 7% to 10% of a sample with about 48,000 distinct CDR3 sequences, about 13% of them seen once. These data originate in a study of neurological immune-mediated disorders. Broader study findings: The most TCR clonal expansion was seen in HTLV-1-associated myelopathy, and the least was seen in multiple sclerosis, which fell below healthy controls. No CDR3 amino acid sequences recurred among expanded clones across subjects, suggesting private repertoires in all groups.

The chain recombines TRBV7-2 with TRBJ2-3, with 8 bases that match TRBD1. The clonotype originates from a male donor with HTLV-1-associated myelopathy (HAM/TSP). The sequenced material came from PBMCs. This CDR3 reads CASSSRQGQLTDTQYF. CDR3 DNA sequence: TGTGCCAGCAGCTCTAGACAGGGGCAACTCACAGATACGCAGTATTTT. Full variable domain (outside the CDR3, taken from reference TRBV7-2 and TRBJ2-3): GAGVSQSPSNKVTEKGKDVELRCDPISGHTALYWYRQSLGQGLEFLIYFQGNSAPDKSGLPSDRFSAERTGGSVSTLTIQRTQQEDSAVYLCASSSRQGQLTDTQYFGPGTRLTVL.